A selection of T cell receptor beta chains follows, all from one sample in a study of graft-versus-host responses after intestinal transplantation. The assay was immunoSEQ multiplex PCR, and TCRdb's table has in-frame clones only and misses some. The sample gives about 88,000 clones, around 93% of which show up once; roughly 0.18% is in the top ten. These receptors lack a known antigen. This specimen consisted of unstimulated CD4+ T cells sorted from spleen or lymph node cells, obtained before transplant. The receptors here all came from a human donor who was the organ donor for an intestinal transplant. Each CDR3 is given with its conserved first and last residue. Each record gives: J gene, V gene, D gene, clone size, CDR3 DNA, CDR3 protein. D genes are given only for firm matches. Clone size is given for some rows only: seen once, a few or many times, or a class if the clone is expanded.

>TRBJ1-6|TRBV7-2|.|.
TGTGCCAGCAGCTCGACTCGGGCGACAGACAACTCCTATAATTCACCCCTCCACTTT
CASSSTRATDNSYNSPLHF
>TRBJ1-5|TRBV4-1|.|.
TGCGCCAGCAGCCAAGAATCCCAGGGCAATCAGCCCCAGCATTTT
CASSQESQGNQPQHF
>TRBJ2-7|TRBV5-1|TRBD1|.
TGCGCCAGCAGCTCGACCGGGACAGCATCCTACGAGCAGTACTTC
CASSSTGTASYEQYF
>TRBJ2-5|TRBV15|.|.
TGTGCCACCAGCAGAGGAGAAGAGACCCAGTACTTC
CATSRGEETQYF
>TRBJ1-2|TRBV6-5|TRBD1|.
TGTGCCAGCAGTGCGACAGGGGCGCACTATGGCTACACCTTC
CASSATGAHYGYTF
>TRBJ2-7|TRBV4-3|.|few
TGCGCCAGCAGCCAAAAGGGGCTTGAGTACGAGCAGTACTTC
CASSQKGLEYEQYF
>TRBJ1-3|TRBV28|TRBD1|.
TGTGCCAGCCGTCAGGGGGATTACTCTGGAAACACCATATATTTT
CASRQGDYSGNTIYF
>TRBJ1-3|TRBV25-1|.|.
TGTGCCAGCAGCGAAGACGTAAGGGACCTCGGGGGTGGAAACACCATATATTTT
CASSEDVRDLGGGNTIYF
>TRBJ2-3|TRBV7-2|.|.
TGTGCCAGCAGCTTCACCCCGTCGGGGGCCCAGCAGTATTTT
CASSFTPSGAQQYF
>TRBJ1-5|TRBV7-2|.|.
TGTGCCAGCAGTTATACAACGAGCAATCAGCCCCAGCATTTT
CASSYTTSNQPQHF
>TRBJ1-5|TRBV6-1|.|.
TGTGCCAGCGAGGGACACCCGGGCATCAATCAGCCCCAGCATTTT
CASEGHPGINQPQHF
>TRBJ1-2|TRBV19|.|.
TGTGCCAGTACCCTAACCCGGAGGGCAGGGGACTATGGCTACACCTTC
CASTLTRRAGDYGYTF
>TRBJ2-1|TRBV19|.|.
TGTGCCAGTAGTGGGACACCCCAACAGGGGGGGGGCGAGCAGTTCTTC
CASSGTPQQGGGEQFF
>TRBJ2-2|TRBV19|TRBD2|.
TGTGCCGTCAACGGACTAGCGGGGGGCGCCGGGGAGCTGTTTTTT
CAVNGLAGGAGELFF
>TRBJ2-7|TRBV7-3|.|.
TGTGCCACCATTGGGAACAGGCCTTCCTACGAGCAGTACTTC
CATIGNRPSYEQYF
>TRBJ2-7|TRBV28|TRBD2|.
TGTGCCAGCAGCCGTCCCGGGACTAGCGGGGGGACCACGTACGAGCAGTACTTC
CASSRPGTSGGTTYEQYF
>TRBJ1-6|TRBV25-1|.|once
TGTGCCAGCAGACAGAGCTCCTATAATTCACCCCTCCACTTT
CASRQSSYNSPLHF
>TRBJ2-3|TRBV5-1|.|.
TGCGCCAGCAGCTTGGCGTGGGGCCGGTCCACAGATACGCAGTATTTT
CASSLAWGRSTDTQYF
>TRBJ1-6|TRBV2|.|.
TGTGCCAGCAGTGAGTTTAGCTCCTATAATTCACCCCTCCACTTT
CASSEFSSYNSPLHF
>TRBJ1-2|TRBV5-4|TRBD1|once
TGTGCCAGCAGCGCGACAGGGCTCCTTTATGGCTACACCTTC
CASSATGLLYGYTF
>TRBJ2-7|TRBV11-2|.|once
TGTGCCAACAGCTTATCTCGTGGGGAAGACCCCTACGAGCAGTACTTC
CANSLSRGEDPYEQYF
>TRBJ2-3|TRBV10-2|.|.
TGCGCCAGCTCACGGGGGAGAGTCGGCCAAGATACGCAGTATTTT
CASSRGRVGQDTQYF
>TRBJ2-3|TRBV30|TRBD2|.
TGTGCCTGGAGTGTCACTAGGGTCCTAGCGGGGGGCATCACAGATACGCAGTATTTT
CAWSVTRVLAGGITDTQYF